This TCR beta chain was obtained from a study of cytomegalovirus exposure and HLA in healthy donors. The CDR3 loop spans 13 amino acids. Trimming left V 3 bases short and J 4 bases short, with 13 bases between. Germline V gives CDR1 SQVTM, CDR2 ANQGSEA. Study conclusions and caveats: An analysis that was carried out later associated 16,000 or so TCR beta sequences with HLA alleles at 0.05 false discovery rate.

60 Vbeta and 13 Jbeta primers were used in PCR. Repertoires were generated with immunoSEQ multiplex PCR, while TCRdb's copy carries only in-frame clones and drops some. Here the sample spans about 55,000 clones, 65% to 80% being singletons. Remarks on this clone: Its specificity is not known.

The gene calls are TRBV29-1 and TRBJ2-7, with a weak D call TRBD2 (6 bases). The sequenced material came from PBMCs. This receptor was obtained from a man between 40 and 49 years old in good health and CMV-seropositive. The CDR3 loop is CSVEGGRAYEQYF. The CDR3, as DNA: TGCAGCGTTGAGGGAGGCAGGGCATACGAGCAGTACTTC.